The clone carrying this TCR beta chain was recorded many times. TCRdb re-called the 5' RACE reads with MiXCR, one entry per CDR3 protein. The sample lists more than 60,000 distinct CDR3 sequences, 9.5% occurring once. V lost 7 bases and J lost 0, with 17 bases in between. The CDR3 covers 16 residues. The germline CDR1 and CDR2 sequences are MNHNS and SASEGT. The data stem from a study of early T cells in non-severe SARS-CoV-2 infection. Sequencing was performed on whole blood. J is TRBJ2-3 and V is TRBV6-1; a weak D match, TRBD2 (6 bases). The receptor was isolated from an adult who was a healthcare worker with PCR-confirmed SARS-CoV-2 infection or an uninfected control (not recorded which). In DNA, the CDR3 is TGTGCCAGCACCGTGGGTAGCGGAGAGAGCACAGATACGCAGTATTTT. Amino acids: CASTVGSGESTDTQYF.